Given below is one T cell receptor (beta chain) in context. Its specificity is unknown. One end of the junction does not line up with germline, which may come from a read error. This record comes from a study of B cell selection in AIRE deficiency. Notes on the study in general: TCRbeta-only data showed 30% to 45% of shared healthy Treg sequences in healthy Tconv. Patient Tconv cells held roughly 31% of Treg sequences shared by healthy donors. Shared Treg sequences were biased toward short CDR3s with few non-templated nucleotide insertions.

TCRdb's table, derived via immunoSEQ multiplex PCR, lists solely in-frame clones and lacks some. The table lists roughly 25,000 clones, approximately 97% of them singletons, with roughly 0.2% in the top ten. Conventional CD4 T cells were sorted as CD4+CD127+ cells. This CDR3 has 15 amino acids. The germline V gene has CDR1 MDHEN and CDR2 SYDVKM. The receptor's source is a human donor with AIRE deficiency. The chain recombines TRBV28 with TRBJ2-1; the D gene is possibly TRBD1 (5 bases). Sequences were obtained from conventional CD4+ T cells sorted from PBMCs. CDR3 sequence: CASSSVVTASNGQFF. The CDR3, as DNA: TGTGCCAGCAGTTCCGTAGTGACAGCCTCGAATGGGCAGTTCTTC.